These 10 T cell receptor beta chains share one sample of origin, sequenced in a study of blood T cells in healthy people across ages. A second PCR, run for about 7 to 11 cycles, used a sample-barcoded 5' primer plus a J-beta primer mix. TCRdb re-called the 5' RACE reads with MiXCR, one entry per CDR3 protein. This table has 540,000 or so distinct CDR3 sequences, roughly 48% appearing once. Specimen: blood. The receptors originated from a man older than 75 in good health.

The rearrangement uses TRBV20-1 and TRBJ2-1, with D hard to call. Deletions cut 0 bases from V and 10 bases from J, with 10 bases between. Germline lookup yields CDR1 DFQATT and CDR2 SNEGSKA (reference sequence). The CDR3 runs 12 residues. The CDR3 spells CSAREPSREQFF. CDR3 coding DNA: TGCAGTGCTAGAGAACCATCCAGAGAGCAGTTCTTC.

This clonotype appeared a few times. The gene calls are TRBV9 and TRBJ2-3; 11 bases fit TRBD2. The CDR3 covers 16 residues. J lost 4 bases, V lost 4 bases, and 8 bases had no gene match. Germline loops: CDR1 SGDLS, CDR2 YYNGEE. CDR3 sequence reads: CASSPKLAGAADTQYF. In DNA form, the CDR3 reads TGTGCCAGCAGCCCCAAACTAGCGGGAGCAGCAGATACGCAGTATTTT.

This clonotype came up a few times. The V gene is TRBV13, the J gene TRBJ2-1, with D uncertain. Looked up from germline, CDR1 is PRHDT and CDR2 is FYEKMQ (reference sequence). This CDR3 contains 16 residues. The V gene lost 0 bases and the J gene lost 4 bases, with 13 bases spanning the gap. DNA for the CDR3: TGTGCCAGCAGCTTAGGCCTCGGCCAACCTTACAATGAGCAGTTCTTC. This translates into CASSLGLGQPYNEQFF.

This clonotype was seen a few times. The CDR3 reads CASSALLGSSGSTETQYF. CDR3 coding DNA: TGTGCCAGCAGCGCACTACTCGGTTCCAGCGGGAGCACGGAGACCCAGTACTTC. V is TRBV9 and J is TRBJ2-5; the match to TRBD2 covers 8 bases. The CDR3 is made up of 18 amino acids. V lost 3 bases, J lost 5 bases, and 18 bases stayed unmatched. Germline assignment: CDR1 SGDLS and CDR2 YYNGEE.

The genes are TRBV6-5 and TRBJ2-7, with 8 bases aligning to TRBD1. The CDR3 covers 14 residues. The germline gives CDR1 MNHEY, CDR2 SVGAGI. V gave up 5 bases and J gave up 0 bases; unmatched junction bases: 3. CDR3: CASSRQGFSYEQYF. The DNA for the CDR3 is TGTGCCAGCAGTCGACAGGGGTTCTCCTACGAGCAGTACTTC.

The chain combines TRBV7-9 with TRBJ2-1; D call uncertain. The V and J ends lost 2 bases and 12 bases respectively, with 11 bases between them. The CDR3 loop spans 12 amino acids. Germline CDR1 and CDR2: SEHNR and FQNEAQ (reference sequence). CDR3 sequence: CASSLLGLRQFF. CDR3 nucleotides: TGTGCCAGCAGCTTATTAGGCCTACGGCAGTTCTTC.

The CDR3 sequence is CASRTGRRWPTDTQYF. CDR3 coding DNA: TGTGCCAGCAGAACCGGGCGCAGATGGCCCACAGATACGCAGTATTTT. The chain is built from TRBV12-3 or TRBV12-4 and TRBJ2-3; D gene ambiguous. Trimming removed 6 bases at V and 2 bases at J, with 18 bases between. CDR3 length equals 16 residues.

This chain links TRBV15 with TRBJ2-5; 13 nucleotides agree with TRBD2. The length of the CDR3 is 16 residues. With V trimmed by 1 base and J by 11 bases, 10 bases remained unmatched. CDR1 is LNHNV, CDR2 YYDKDF, per germline (reference sequence). As DNA, the CDR3 is TGTGCCACCAGCAGAGGCGGGACTAGCGGGACCAATGAGCAGTACTTC. This gives the protein CATSRGGTSGTNEQYF.

This clonotype came up a few times. V is TRBV27 and J is TRBJ1-6, with 7 bases fitting TRBD1. The CDR3 extends over 15 amino acids. The junction had 1 base not matched to a gene; V was cut back by 5 bases and J by 0 bases. Germline lookup yields CDR1 MNHEY and CDR2 SMNVEV (reference sequence). CDR3 residues: CASSGDSSYNSPLHF. CDR3 coding DNA: TGTGCCAGCAGTGGGGACAGCTCCTATAATTCACCCCTCCACTTT.

Only a few counts were recorded for this clonotype. This rearrangement joins TRBV6-6 to TRBJ2-7; TRBD1 agrees at 9 bases. V lost 5 bases to trimming and J lost 7 bases; unmatched junction nucleotides: 12. The germline CDR1 and CDR2 sequences are MNHNY and SVGAGI (reference sequence). The CDR3 is 15 amino acids. The CDR3 sequence is CASSDPGQGRNEQYF. CDR3 bases: TGTGCCAGCAGTGACCCGGGACAGGGACGCAATGAGCAGTACTTC.